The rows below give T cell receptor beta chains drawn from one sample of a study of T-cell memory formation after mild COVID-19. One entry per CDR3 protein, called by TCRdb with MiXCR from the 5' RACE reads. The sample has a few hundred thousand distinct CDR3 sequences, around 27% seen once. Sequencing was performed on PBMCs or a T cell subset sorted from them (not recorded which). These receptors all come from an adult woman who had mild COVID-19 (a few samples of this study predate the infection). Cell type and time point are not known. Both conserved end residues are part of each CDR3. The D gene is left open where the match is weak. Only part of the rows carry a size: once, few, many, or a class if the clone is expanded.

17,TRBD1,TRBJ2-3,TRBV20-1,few,TGCAGTGCTAGAGATCGTGTAGACAGGGGTAGGGCAGATACGCAGTATTTT,CSARDRVDRGRADTQYF
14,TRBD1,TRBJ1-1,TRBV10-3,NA,TGTGCCATCAGGGCAGGGACAGGGCACACTGAAGCTTTCTTT,CAIRAGTGHTEAFF
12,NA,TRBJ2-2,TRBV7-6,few,TGTGCCAGCAGCCGCCCAGGCGGGGAGCTGTTTTTT,CASSRPGGELFF
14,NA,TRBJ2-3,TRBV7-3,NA,TGTGCCAGCAGCCCCGTTAGTAGCACAGATACGCAGTATTTT,CASSPVSSTDTQYF
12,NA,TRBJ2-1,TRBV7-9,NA,TGTGCCAACCAAGATGGCCTTAATGAGCAGTTCTTC,CANQDGLNEQFF
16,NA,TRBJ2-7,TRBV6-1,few,TGTGCCAGCAGTGCGATCCCAGGGGACGGTTCCTACGAGCAGTACTTC,CASSAIPGDGSYEQYF
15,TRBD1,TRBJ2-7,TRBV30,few,TGTGCCTGGAGTGGCCCCCGGGACAGTGACTACGAGCAGTACTTC,CAWSGPRDSDYEQYF
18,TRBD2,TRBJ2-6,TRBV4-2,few,TGTGCCAGCAGCCAAGGATTAGGCGGGGGTACTGGGGCCAACGTCCTGACTTTC,CASSQGLGGGTGANVLTF
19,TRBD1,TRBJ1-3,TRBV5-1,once,TGCGCCAGCAGCTTGGAGGACAGGGGCCGCAGAAAATCTGGAAACACCATATATTTT,CASSLEDRGRRKSGNTIYF
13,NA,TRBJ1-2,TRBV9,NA,TGTGCCAGCAGCGCCACCTCTTCGGGCGGCTACACCTTC,CASSATSSGGYTF
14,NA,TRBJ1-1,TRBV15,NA,TGTGCCACCAGCAGAGATTCTGGGGGCACTGAAGCTTTCTTT,CATSRDSGGTEAFF
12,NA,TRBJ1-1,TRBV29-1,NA,TGCAGCGGCCGGGGTCTGAACACTGAAGCTTTCTTT,CSGRGLNTEAFF
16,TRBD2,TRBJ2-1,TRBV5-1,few,TGCGCCAGCAGCTTGGAGACTAGCGGGGCTTATTCAGAGCAGTTCTTC,CASSLETSGAYSEQFF
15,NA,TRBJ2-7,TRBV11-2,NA,TGTGCCAGCAGCTGGGCACTGGGGGCGTCCTACGAGCAGTACTTC,CASSWALGASYEQYF
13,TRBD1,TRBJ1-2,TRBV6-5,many,TGTGCCAGCACAGCCGGGACAGGGGTGGGCTACACCTTC,CASTAGTGVGYTF
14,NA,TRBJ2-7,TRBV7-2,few,TGTGCCAGCAGCTCCGACTATACCTCGAGGGAGCAGTACTTC,CASSSDYTSREQYF
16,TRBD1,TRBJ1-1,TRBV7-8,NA,TGTGCCAGCAGCTTCAGGGACAGGGGGTTGAACACTGAAGCTTTCTTT,CASSFRDRGLNTEAFF
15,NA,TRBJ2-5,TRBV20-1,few,TGCAGTGCTAGAGTCCCAAGGGGTTCAAAAGAGACCCAGTACTTC,CSARVPRGSKETQYF
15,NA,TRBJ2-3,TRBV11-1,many,TGTGCCAGCAGCCAGGACACCAGGGGCACAGATACGCAGTATTTT,CASSQDTRGTDTQYF
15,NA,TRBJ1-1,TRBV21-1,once,TGTGCCAGCAGCGCCCGGAGACGGTTCAACACTGAAGCTTTCTTT,CASSARRRFNTEAFF
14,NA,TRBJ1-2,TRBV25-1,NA,TGTGCCAGCAGTGACGTCGGGCAGTTCTATGGCTACACCTTC,CASSDVGQFYGYTF
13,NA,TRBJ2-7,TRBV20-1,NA,TGCAGTGCTAGCGGGTACGGGAACTACGAGCAGTACTTC,CSASGYGNYEQYF
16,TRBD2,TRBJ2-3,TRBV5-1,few,TGCGCCAGCAGCGATTCGACTAGCGGGGTTGCAGATACGCAGTATTTT,CASSDSTSGVADTQYF
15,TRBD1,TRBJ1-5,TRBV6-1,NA,TGTGCCAGCAGCAGACAGGGGATATATGGTCAGCCCCAGCATTTT,CASSRQGIYGQPQHF
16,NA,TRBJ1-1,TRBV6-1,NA,TGTGCCAGCAGTGAAGGGTCCACGGGGGGGAACACTGAAGCTTTCTTT,CASSEGSTGGNTEAFF
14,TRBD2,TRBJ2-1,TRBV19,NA,TGTGCCAGTAGTATAGGCGGGAGGTACAGTGAGCAGTTCTTC,CASSIGGRYSEQFF
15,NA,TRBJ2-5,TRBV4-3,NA,TGCGCCAGCAGCCAAGACCTGGCAAGGTCAGAGACCCAGTACTTC,CASSQDLARSETQYF
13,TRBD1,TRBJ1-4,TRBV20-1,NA,TGCAGTGCAAGGGGGACAGGGTATGAAAAACTGTTTTTT,CSARGTGYEKLFF
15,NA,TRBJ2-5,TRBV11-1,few,TGTGCCAGCAGCTTAGCGCGGGTCCTGGGGGAGACCCAGTACTTC,CASSLARVLGETQYF
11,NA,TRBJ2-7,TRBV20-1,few,TGCAGTGCTAGAGAGGTGAACGAGCAGTACTTC,CSAREVNEQYF
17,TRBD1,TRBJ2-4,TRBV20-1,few,TGCAGTGCCAGGGACAGGGATTTTAACATAGCCAAAAACATTCAGTACTTC,CSARDRDFNIAKNIQYF
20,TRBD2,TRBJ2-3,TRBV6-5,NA,TGTGCCAGCAGTCCCGGACTAGCGGTGTGGCGACCCCTACAAAAAGATACGCAGTATTTT,CASSPGLAVWRPLQKDTQYF
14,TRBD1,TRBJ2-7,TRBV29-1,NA,TGCAGCGCAACCCGACAGGGGGCGTCCGACGAGCAGTACTTC,CSATRQGASDEQYF
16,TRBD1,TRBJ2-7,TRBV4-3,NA,TGCGCCAGCAGCCAAGATGTAGGGACAGGGGCTTTCGAGCAGTACTTC,CASSQDVGTGAFEQYF
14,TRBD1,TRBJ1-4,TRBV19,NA,TGTGCCAGTAGTGGACAGGGGGCGCGTGAAAAACTGTTTTTT,CASSGQGAREKLFF
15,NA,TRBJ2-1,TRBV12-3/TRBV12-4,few,TGTGCCAGCAGTTTCGTGACAGCCAATTACAATGAGCAGTTCTTC,CASSFVTANYNEQFF
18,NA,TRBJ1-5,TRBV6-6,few,TGTGCCAGCAGTTACTCGATGAGGGCCAGATATAGCAATCAGCCCCAGCATTTT,CASSYSMRARYSNQPQHF
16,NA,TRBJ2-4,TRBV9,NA,TGTGCCAGCAGCGGCCCTTCTGCGATCGATGAAAACATTCAGTACTTC,CASSGPSAIDENIQYF
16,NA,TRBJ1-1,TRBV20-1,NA,TGCAGTGCCCTACACGGGGGCCTCGGTATGAACACTGAAGCTTTCTTT,CSALHGGLGMNTEAFF
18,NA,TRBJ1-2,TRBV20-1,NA,TGCAGTGCTAGACCTACGCCACAACAGGCCCCATCATACTATGGCTACACCTTC,CSARPTPQQAPSYYGYTF
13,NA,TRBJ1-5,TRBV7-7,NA,TGTGCCAGCAGCTTATCGACAGACCAGCCCCAGCATTTT,CASSLSTDQPQHF